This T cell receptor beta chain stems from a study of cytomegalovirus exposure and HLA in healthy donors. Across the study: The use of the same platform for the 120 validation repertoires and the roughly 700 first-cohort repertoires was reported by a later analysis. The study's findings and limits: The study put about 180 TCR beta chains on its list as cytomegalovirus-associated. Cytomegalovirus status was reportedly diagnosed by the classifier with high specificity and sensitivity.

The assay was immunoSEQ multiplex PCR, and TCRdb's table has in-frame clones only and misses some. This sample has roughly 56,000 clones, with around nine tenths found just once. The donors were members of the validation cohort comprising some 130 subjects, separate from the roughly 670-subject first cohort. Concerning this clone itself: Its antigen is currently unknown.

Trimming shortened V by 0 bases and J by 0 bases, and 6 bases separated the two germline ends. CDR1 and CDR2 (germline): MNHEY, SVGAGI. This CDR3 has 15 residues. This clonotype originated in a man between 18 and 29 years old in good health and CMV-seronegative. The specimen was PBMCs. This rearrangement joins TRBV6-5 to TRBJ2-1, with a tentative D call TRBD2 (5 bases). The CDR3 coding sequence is TGTGCCAGCAGTTACTCCCGGGGCTCCTACAATGAGCAGTTCTTC. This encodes CASSYSRGSYNEQFF.